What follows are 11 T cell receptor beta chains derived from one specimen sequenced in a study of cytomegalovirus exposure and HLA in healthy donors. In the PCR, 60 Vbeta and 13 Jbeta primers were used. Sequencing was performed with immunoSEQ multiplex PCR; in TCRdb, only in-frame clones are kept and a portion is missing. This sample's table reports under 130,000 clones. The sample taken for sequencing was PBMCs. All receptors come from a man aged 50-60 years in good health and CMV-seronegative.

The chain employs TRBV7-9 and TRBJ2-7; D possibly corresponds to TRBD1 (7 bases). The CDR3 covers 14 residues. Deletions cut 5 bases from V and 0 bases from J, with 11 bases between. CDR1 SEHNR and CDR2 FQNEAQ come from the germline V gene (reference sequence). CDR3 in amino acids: CASSPGGSSYEQYF. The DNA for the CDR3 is TGTGCCAGCAGCCCAGGGGGGAGCTCCTACGAGCAGTACTTC.

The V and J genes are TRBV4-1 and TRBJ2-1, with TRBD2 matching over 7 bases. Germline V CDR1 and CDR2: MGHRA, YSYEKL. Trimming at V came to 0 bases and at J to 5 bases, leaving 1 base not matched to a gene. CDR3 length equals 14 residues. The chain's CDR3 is CASSQDAGDNEQFF. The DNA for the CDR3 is TGCGCCAGCAGCCAAGACGCGGGGGACAATGAGCAGTTCTTC.

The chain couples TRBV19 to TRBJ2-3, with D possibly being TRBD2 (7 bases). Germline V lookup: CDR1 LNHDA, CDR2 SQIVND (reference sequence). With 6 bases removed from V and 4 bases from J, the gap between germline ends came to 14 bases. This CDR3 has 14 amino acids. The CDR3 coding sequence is TGTGCCAGTAGCGGGGGGCCGTGGGCAGATACGCAGTATTTT. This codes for CASSGGPWADTQYF.

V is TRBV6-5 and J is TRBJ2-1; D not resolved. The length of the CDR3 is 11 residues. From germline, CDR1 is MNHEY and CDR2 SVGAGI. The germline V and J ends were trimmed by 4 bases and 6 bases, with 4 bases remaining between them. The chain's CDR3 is CASSWANEQFF. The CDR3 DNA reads TGTGCCAGCAGTTGGGCCAATGAGCAGTTCTTC.

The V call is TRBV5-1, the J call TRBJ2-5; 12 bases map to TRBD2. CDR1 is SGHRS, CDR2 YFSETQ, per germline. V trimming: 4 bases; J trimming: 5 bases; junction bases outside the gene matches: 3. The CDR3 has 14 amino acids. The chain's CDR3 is CASSITSGRETQYF. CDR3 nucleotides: TGCGCCAGCAGCATCACTAGCGGGAGGGAGACCCAGTACTTC. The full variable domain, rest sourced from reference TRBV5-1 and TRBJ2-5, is KAGVTQTPRYLIKTRGQQVTLSCSPISGHRSVSWYQQTPGQGLQFLFEYFSETQRNKGNFPGRFSGRQFSNSRSEMNVSTLELGDSALYLCASSITSGRETQYFGPGTRLLVL.

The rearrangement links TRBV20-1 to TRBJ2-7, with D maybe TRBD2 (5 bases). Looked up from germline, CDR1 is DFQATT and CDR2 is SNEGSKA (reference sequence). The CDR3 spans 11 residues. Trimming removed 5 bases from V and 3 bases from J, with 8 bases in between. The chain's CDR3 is CSALLGYEQYF. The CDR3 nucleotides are TGCAGTGCTCTACTAGGCTACGAGCAGTACTTC.

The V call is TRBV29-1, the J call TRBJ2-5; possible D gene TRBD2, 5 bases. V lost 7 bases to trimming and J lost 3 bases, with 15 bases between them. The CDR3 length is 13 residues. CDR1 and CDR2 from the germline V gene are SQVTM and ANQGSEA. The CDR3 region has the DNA TGCAGCGGGGGTATTGGAGGAAAAGAGACCCAGTACTTC. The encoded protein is CSGGIGGKETQYF.

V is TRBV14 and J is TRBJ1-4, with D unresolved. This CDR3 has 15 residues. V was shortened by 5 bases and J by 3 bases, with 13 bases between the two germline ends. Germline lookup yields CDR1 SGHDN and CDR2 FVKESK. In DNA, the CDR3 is TGTGCCAGCAGCTTTACCGAGGGCCCTAATGAAAAACTGTTTTTT. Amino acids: CASSFTEGPNEKLFF.

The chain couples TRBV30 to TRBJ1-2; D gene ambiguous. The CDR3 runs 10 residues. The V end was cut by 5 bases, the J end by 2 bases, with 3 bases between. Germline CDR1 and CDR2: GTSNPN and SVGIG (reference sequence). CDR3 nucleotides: TGTGCCTGGGTAAACTATGGCTACACCTTC. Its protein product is CAWVNYGYTF.

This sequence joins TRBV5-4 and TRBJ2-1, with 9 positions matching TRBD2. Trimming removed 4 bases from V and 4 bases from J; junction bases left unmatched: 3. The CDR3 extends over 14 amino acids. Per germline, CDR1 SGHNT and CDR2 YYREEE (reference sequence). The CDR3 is CASSLGLAYNEQFF. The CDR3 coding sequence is TGTGCCAGCAGCCTGGGACTAGCTTACAATGAGCAGTTCTTC. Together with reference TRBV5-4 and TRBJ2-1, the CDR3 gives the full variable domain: ETGVTQSPTHLIKTRGQQVTLRCSSQSGHNTVSWYQQALGQGPQFIFQYYREEENGRGNFPPRFSGLQFPNYSSELNVNALELDDSALYLCASSLGLAYNEQFFGPGTRLTVL.

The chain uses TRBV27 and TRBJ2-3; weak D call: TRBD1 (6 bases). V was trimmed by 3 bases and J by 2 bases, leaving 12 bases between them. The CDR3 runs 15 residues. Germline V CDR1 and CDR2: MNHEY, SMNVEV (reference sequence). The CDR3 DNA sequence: TGTGCCAGCAGTTTGGGGGCGTATGTCACAGATACGCAGTATTTT. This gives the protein CASSLGAYVTDTQYF.